Reported below is one TCR beta chain. Its matching antigen is unknown. The sample originates from a study of cytomegalovirus exposure and HLA in healthy donors. Background on the study: Both the roughly 120 validation repertoires and the 550 to 750 first-cohort repertoires used the same platform, as reported by a later analysis.

Findings of the study overall: Most TCR sequences showed up rarely, but some public TCRs showed up in many donors. Both high specificity and high sensitivity reportedly marked the classifier's diagnosis of cytomegalovirus status.

Some clones are missing from TCRdb's copy, which holds only in-frame ones; the method was immunoSEQ multiplex PCR. The table shows 250,000 to 400,000 clones, with roughly 86% occurring only once. The donors were part of the validation cohort of 120 subjects. That cohort was separate from the first cohort, which comprised 700 or so subjects. The germline V gene has CDR1 SEHNR and CDR2 FQNEAQ (reference sequence). Trimming cost V 5 bases and J 4 bases, with 16 bases left between them. This CDR3 contains 15 residues. The chain employs TRBV7-9 and TRBJ2-3; perhaps TRBD2 as D (6 bases). Specimen: PBMCs. This clonotype was obtained from a young man in good health and CMV-seronegative. This CDR3 reads CASSPIRRGADTQYF. The CDR3 coding sequence is TGTGCCAGCAGCCCGATTAGGCGGGGCGCAGATACGCAGTATTTT.